The entry that follows covers one TCR beta chain sequence. The CDR3 runs to 16 residues. V was trimmed by 2 bases and J by 2 bases, leaving 15 bases between them. Germline V gene lookup returns CDR1 SEHNR and CDR2 FQNEAQ (reference sequence). This record belongs to a study of blood T cell repertoires in COVID-19. TCRdb keeps only in-frame clones here, not all; method: immunoSEQ multiplex PCR. The table has under 200,000 clones, approximately 87% seen once. This chain uses TRBV7-9 with TRBJ1-2; maybe TRBD1 (6 bases). The sample consisted of peripheral blood. The clonotype originates from a man aged 18 to 30 with active or convalescent COVID-19. In nucleotides, the CDR3 is TGTGCCAGCAGCTTAAGTTGGGGGCCCTACAACTATGGCTACACCTTC. As protein: CASSLSWGPYNYGYTF. Full variable domain (rest looked up from reference TRBV7-9 and TRBJ1-2): DTGVSQNPRHKITKRGQNVTFRCDPISEHNRLYWYRQTLGQGPEFLTYFQNEAQLEKSRLLSDRFSAERPKGSFSTLEIQRTEQGDSAMYLCASSLSWGPYNYGYTFGSGTRLTVV.